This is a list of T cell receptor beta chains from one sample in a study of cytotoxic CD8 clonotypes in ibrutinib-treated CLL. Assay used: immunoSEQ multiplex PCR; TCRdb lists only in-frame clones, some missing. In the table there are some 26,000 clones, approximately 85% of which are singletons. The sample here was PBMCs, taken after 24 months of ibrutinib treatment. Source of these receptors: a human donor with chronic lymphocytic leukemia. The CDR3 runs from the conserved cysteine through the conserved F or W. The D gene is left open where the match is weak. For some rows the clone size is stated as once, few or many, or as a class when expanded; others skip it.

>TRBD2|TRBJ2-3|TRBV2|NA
CASSERASGGSGADTQYF
TGTGCCAGCAGTGAAAGGGCTAGCGGGGGGTCTGGAGCAGATACGCAGTATTTT
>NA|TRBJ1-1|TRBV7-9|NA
CASSLETLAGEAFF
TGTGCCAGCAGCTTAGAAACGTTAGCCGGAGAAGCTTTCTTT
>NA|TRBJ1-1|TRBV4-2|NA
CASSQDGGGSGRQAAFF
TGTGCCAGCAGCCAAGATGGGGGTGGGTCCGGCCGACAGGCTGCTTTCTTT
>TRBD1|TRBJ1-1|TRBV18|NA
CASSSNRGGTEAFF
TGTGCCAGCTCATCCAACAGGGGAGGAACTGAAGCTTTCTTT
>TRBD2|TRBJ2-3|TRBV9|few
CASSPGLAGVGTDTQYF
TGTGCCAGCAGCCCGGGACTAGCGGGGGTAGGTACAGATACGCAGTATTTT
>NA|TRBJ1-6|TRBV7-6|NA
CASSLGHSIYSYNSPLHF
TGTGCCAGCAGCTTAGGACATTCCATATACTCCTATAATTCACCCCTCCACTTT
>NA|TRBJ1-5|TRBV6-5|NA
CASSSNRQPQHF
TGTGCCAGCAGCTCAAACCGTCAGCCCCAGCATTTT
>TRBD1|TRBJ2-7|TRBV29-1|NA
CSVRQGTYEQYF
TGCAGCGTCAGACAGGGAACCTACGAGCAGTACTTC
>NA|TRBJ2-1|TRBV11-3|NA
CASSPPASNEQFF
TGTGCCAGCAGCCCGCCGGCGTCCAATGAGCAGTTCTTC
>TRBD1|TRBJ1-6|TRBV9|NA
CASSVRDRSNSPLHF
TGTGCCAGCAGCGTTCGGGACAGATCAAATTCACCCCTCCACTTT
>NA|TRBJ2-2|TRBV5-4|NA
CASSRNGGIGELFF
TGTGCCAGCAGCCGGAACGGGGGTATCGGGGAGCTGTTTTTT
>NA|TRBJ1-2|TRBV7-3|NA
CASSPGDGYGYTF
TGTGCCAGCAGCCCAGGGGACGGCTATGGCTACACCTTC
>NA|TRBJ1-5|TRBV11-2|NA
CASSLDSLQPQHF
TGTGCCAGCAGCTTAGATTCTTTGCAGCCCCAGCATTTT
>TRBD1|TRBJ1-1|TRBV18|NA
CASSDTWDRGNTEAFF
TGTGCCAGCTCAGATACTTGGGACAGGGGAAACACTGAAGCTTTCTTT
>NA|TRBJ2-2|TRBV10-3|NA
CAISGIRGAQGGELFF
TGTGCCATCAGTGGAATAAGGGGGGCGCAGGGCGGGGAGCTGTTTTTT
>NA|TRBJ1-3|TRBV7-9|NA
CASSLGDPVNTIYF
TGTGCCAGCAGCTTGGGGGACCCGGTAAACACCATATATTTT
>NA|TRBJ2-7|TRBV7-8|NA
CASTRTGTLPYEQYF
TGTGCCAGCACTCGCACGGGAACATTACCGTACGAGCAGTACTTC
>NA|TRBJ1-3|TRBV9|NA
CASSVVGDGNTIYF
TGTGCCAGCAGCGTAGTGGGAGATGGAAACACCATATATTTT
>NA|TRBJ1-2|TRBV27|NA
CASSRTTSNDYGYTF
TGTGCCAGCAGCCGCACGACAAGTAATGACTATGGCTACACCTTC
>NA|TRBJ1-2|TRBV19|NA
CASSPDQTPRGYTF
TGTGCCAGTAGTCCCGACCAGACCCCCCGTGGCTACACCTTC
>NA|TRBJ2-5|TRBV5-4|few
CASSYRETQYF
TGTGCCAGCAGCTACCGGGAGACCCAGTACTTC
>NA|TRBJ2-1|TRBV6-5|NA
CASSYSFGGVGNEQFF
TGTGCCAGCAGTTACTCGTTCGGGGGCGTAGGCAATGAGCAGTTCTTC
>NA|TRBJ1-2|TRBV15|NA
CATSRDPQGRSRIYGYTF
TGTGCCACCAGCAGAGATCCCCAGGGGCGGAGTCGCATCTATGGCTACACCTTC
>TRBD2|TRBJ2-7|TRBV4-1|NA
CASSQYGGGTYEQYF
TGCGCCAGCAGCCAATACGGCGGGGGGACCTACGAGCAGTACTTC
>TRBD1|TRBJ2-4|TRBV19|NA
CASSSTGQNIQYF
TGTGCCAGTAGTTCGACAGGGCAAAACATTCAGTACTTC
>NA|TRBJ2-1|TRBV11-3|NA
CASSLSRGEGQASNEQFF
TGTGCCAGCAGCTTGTCTAGGGGGGAGGGACAGGCTTCGAATGAGCAGTTCTTC
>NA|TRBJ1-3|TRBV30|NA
CAWNKGFPGGNTIYF
TGTGCCTGGAACAAGGGGTTCCCTGGTGGAAACACCATATATTTT
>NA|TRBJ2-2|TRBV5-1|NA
CASSFSGQYTGELFF
TGCGCCAGCAGCTTCAGCGGACAGTACACCGGGGAGCTGTTTTTT
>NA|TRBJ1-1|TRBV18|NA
CASSPGTNTEAFF
TGTGCCAGCTCACCTGGGACGAACACTGAAGCTTTCTTT
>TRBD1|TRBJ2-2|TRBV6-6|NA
CASSPGQGNTGELFF
TGTGCCAGCAGCCCGGGACAGGGGAACACCGGGGAGCTGTTTTTT
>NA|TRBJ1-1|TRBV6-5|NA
CASSYSVGVNTEAFF
TGTGCCAGCAGTTACTCGGTAGGGGTCAACACTGAAGCTTTCTTT
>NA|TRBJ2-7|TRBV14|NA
CASSQESGAFYEQYF
TGTGCCAGCAGCCAAGAATCGGGGGCTTTTTACGAGCAGTACTTC
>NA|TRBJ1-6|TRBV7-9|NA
CASSPTPGSANSPLHF
TGTGCCAGCAGCCCCACTCCCGGATCAGCAAATTCACCCCTCCACTTT
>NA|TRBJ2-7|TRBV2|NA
CASTFWGVSSYEQYF
TGTGCCAGCACCTTCTGGGGAGTTTCTTCCTACGAGCAGTACTTC
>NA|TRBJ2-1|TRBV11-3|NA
CASSLGGPGGDEQFF
TGTGCCAGCAGCTTAGGTGGGCCCGGGGGCGATGAGCAGTTCTTC
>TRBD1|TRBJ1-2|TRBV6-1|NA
CASSEDGTGWNGYTF
TGTGCCAGCAGTGAAGACGGGACAGGGTGGAATGGCTACACCTTC
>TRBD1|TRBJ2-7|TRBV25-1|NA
CASGRAGTGVYEQYF
TGTGCCAGCGGGAGGGCGGGGACAGGGGTCTACGAGCAGTACTTC
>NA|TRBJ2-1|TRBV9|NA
CASSVEETIYNEQFF
TGTGCCAGCAGCGTAGAAGAGACTATCTACAATGAGCAGTTCTTC
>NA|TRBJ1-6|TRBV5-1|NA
CASSLADRDSPLHF
TGCGCCAGCAGCTTGGCCGACAGAGATTCACCCCTCCACTTT
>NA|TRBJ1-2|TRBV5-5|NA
CASSLTTAYGYTF
TGTGCCAGCAGCTTAACCACAGCATATGGCTACACCTTC
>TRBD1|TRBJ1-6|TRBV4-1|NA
CASSQARGRGSSYNSPLHF
TGCGCCAGCAGCCAAGCGAGGGGCAGGGGGAGCTCCTATAATTCACCCCTCCACTTT
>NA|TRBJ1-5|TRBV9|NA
CASSVGVDQPQHF
TGTGCCAGCAGCGTAGGAGTGGATCAGCCCCAGCATTTT
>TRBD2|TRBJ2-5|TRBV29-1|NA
CSVPRGGAETQYF
TGCAGCGTTCCTCGGGGGGGGGCGGAGACCCAGTACTTC
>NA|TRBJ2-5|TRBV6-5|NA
CASSYSSPPEQETQYF
TGTGCCAGCAGTTACTCGAGCCCCCCCGAACAAGAGACCCAGTACTTC
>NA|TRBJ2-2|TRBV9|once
CASSVGLADTGELFF
TGTGCCAGCAGCGTAGGTCTAGCAGACACCGGGGAGCTGTTTTTT
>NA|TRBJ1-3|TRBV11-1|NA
CASSSSTGAGNTIYF
TGTGCCAGCAGCAGCTCGACAGGCGCTGGAAACACCATATATTTT
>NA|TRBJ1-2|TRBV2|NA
CASMPRTPVSGYTF
TGTGCCAGCATGCCCCGGACCCCTGTGAGTGGCTACACCTTC
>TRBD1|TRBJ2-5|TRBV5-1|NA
CASSRQGVHEETQYF
TGCGCCAGCAGCCGACAGGGAGTGCACGAAGAGACCCAGTACTTC
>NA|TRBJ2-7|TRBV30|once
CAYIGRHSPSYEQYF
TGTGCCTATATTGGAAGGCACTCGCCCTCCTACGAGCAGTACTTC
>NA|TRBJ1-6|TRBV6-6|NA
CASSYSWQGGSPLHF
TGTGCCAGCAGTTACTCGTGGCAGGGTGGTTCACCCCTCCACTTT
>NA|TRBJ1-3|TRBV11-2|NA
CASSPQDSGPPSSHTAIYF
TGTGCCAGCAGCCCACAAGACAGCGGACCGCCCTCCTCCCATACTGCCATATATTTT
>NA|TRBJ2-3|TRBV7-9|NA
CASSSGTSGHFTDTQYF
TGTGCCAGCAGCTCGGGGACCTCGGGTCATTTCACAGATACGCAGTATTTT
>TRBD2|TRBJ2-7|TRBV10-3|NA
CAISESWSSGKSYEQYF
TGTGCCATCAGTGAGTCGTGGAGTAGCGGGAAGTCCTACGAGCAGTACTTC
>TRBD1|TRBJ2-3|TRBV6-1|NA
CASRPGQGTDTQYF
TGTGCCAGCAGGCCTGGACAGGGCACAGATACGCAGTATTTT
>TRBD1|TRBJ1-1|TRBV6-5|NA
CASSYSRGSEAFF
TGTGCCAGCAGTTACTCCAGGGGGTCTGAAGCTTTCTTT